The 27 T cell receptor beta chains below come from one sample, sequenced in a study of blood T cell repertoires in COVID-19. TCRdb's copy holds only in-frame clones and misses some; the assay was immunoSEQ multiplex PCR. Altogether approximately 170,000 clones are present, roughly 80% being singletons, with the ten largest covering 14%. Material for sequencing was peripheral blood. These receptors originate from a woman in her 70s with COVID-19, enrolled during active disease.

The CDR3 reads CASSQGRGSNEKLFF. The CDR3 DNA is TGCGCCAGCAGCCAAGGCAGGGGGTCTAATGAAAAACTGTTTTTT. The genes are TRBV4-1 and TRBJ1-4, with 7 nucleotides matching TRBD1. This CDR3 is built from 15 residues. Germline V gives CDR1 MGHRA, CDR2 YSYEKL. V gave up 1 base and J gave up 3 bases; unmatched junction bases: 2.

The chain combines TRBV19 with TRBJ1-1; D possibly corresponds to TRBD1 (5 bases). The germline V and J ends were trimmed by 2 bases and 7 bases, with 23 bases remaining between them. This CDR3 has 17 amino acids. The germline gives CDR1 LNHDA, CDR2 SQIVND (reference sequence). This CDR3 is CASSISSLGGDDGEAFF. As DNA, the CDR3 is TGTGCCAGTAGTATAAGCTCCCTCGGGGGGGATGACGGTGAAGCTTTCTTT.

The CDR3 coding sequence is TGTGCCAGCAGCTTGTTTGGGACAGGGCGGGAGGAGACCCAGTACTTC. Amino acid sequence: CASSLFGTGREETQYF. The chain joins TRBV5-6 to TRBJ2-5; 9 positions match TRBD1. This CDR3 contains 16 residues. Unmatched junction bases numbered 9, after V lost 1 base and J lost 5 bases. Germline values: CDR1 SGHDT, CDR2 YYEEEE.

Here the CDR3 DNA reads TGTGCCTGGAGGCCTCGGGGGGTGACTGAAGCTTTCTTT. It encodes CAWRPRGVTEAFF. The chain combines TRBV30 with TRBJ1-1; a weak D match, TRBD1 (5 bases). V gave up 3 bases and J gave up 5 bases, with 13 bases separating them. CDR1 is GTSNPN and CDR2 is SVGIG in the germline V gene (reference sequence). The CDR3 sequence is 13 residues long.

The rearrangement joins TRBV15 to TRBJ2-7, with D possibly being TRBD2 (5 bases). The ends were cut back, 1 base at V and 5 bases at J, with 15 bases in the middle. The CDR3 runs to 15 residues. The germline CDR1 and CDR2 sequences are LNHNV and YYDKDF (reference sequence). The CDR3 protein is CATSRGGLGVHEQYF. CDR3 coding DNA: TGTGCCACCAGCAGAGGAGGGCTCGGGGTCCACGAGCAGTACTTC.

V usage is TRBV29-1 and J usage is TRBJ1-2; 11 bases fit TRBD1. With 7 bases clipped from V and 8 bases from J, the junction kept 6 bases outside the gene matches. Per the germline V gene, CDR1 is SQVTM and CDR2 is ANQGSEA. The CDR3 consists of 12 residues. CDR3 nucleotide sequence: TGCAGCGGCGGACAGGGGGCAGAAGGCTACACCTTC. Its protein is CSGGQGAEGYTF.

CDR3 region: CASSVVGGRGETQYF. CDR3 DNA: TGTGCCAGCAGCGTAGTGGGTGGGAGAGGGGAGACCCAGTACTTC. The rearrangement joins TRBV9 to TRBJ2-5; the D gene is possibly TRBD2 (5 bases). Between the trimmed V and J ends, which lost 0 bases and 5 bases, there was a span of 14 bases. CDR3 size: 15 residues. Germline CDR1 reads SGDLS; CDR2 reads YYNGEE.

This clone was seen more than once but under ten times. J is TRBJ1-2 and V is TRBV2; tentative D call: TRBD1 (5 bases). Deletions cut 2 bases from V and 4 bases from J, with 11 bases between. The CDR3 is 14 residues long. The germline gives CDR1 SNHLY, CDR2 FYNNEI. The CDR3 DNA reads as TGTGCCAGCAGTGAATCCAGGGTGGGCTATGGCTACACCTTC. Amino acids: CASSESRVGYGYTF.

The chain links TRBV6-5 to TRBJ2-2; D unclear. Germline V CDR1 and CDR2: MNHEY, SVGAGI. CDR3 length equals 12 residues. V shed 6 bases and J shed 8 bases, with 10 bases lying between them. The CDR3, as DNA: TGTGCCAGCAGGGCCAGACTGGGGGAGCTGTTTTTT. Its protein is CASRARLGELFF.

The chain is built from TRBV11-2 and TRBJ1-2, with 7 bases lining up with TRBD1. The CDR3 is 14 amino acids. V lost 0 bases and J lost 7; bases outside the gene matches: 5. Per germline, CDR1 SGHAT and CDR2 FQNNGV. Here the CDR3 reads CASSLERQGLGYTF. DNA of the CDR3: TGTGCCAGCAGCTTAGAGAGACAGGGACTTGGCTACACCTTC.

In its sample, this clone was seen once. V and J are TRBV5-6 and TRBJ1-2; a possible D gene is TRBD1 (6 bases). The CDR3 totals 16 residues. V lost 0 bases to trimming and J lost 8 bases, with 20 bases between them. Germline loops: CDR1 SGHDT, CDR2 YYEEEE. This CDR3 reads CASSLASHPGAWGYTF. For the CDR3, the DNA is TGTGCCAGCAGCTTGGCCTCCCACCCAGGGGCGTGGGGCTACACCTTC. Combining the CDR3 with reference TRBV5-6 and TRBJ1-2 gives the whole variable domain DAGVTQSPTHLIKTRGQQVTLRCSPKSGHDTVSWYQQALGQGPQFIFQYYEEEERQRGNFPDRFSGHQFPNYSSELNVNALLLGDSALYLCASSLASHPGAWGYTFGSGTRLTVV.

The gene calls are TRBV3-1 (or the pseudogene TRBV3-2) and TRBJ2-7; TRBD1 matches 7 bases. The CDR3 consists of 14 residues. The ends lost 2 bases at V and 4 bases at J; junction bases unmatched: 5. Germline values: CDR1 LGHDT, CDR2 YNNKEL (reference sequence). The CDR3 DNA follows: TGTGCCAGCAGCCAATGGGGGACAGAGTACGAGCAGTACTTC. Protein: CASSQWGTEYEQYF.

The chain carries TRBV18 and TRBJ1-3; no clear D gene. The ends were cut back, 5 bases at V and 1 base at J, with 6 bases in the middle. Germline V gives CDR1 KGHSH, CDR2 LQKENI. The CDR3 covers 13 residues. The CDR3 is CASSEQSGNTIYF. DNA of the CDR3: TGTGCCAGCTCAGAACAGTCTGGAAACACCATATATTTT.

The gene calls are TRBV4-2 and TRBJ2-1; the D is unclear. The V gene's germline CDR1 is LGHNA and CDR2 YNFKEQ. This CDR3 comprises 19 residues. Trimming took off 1 base at V and 2 bases at J, with 21 bases between the two ends. The CDR3 protein is CASSQVDASWAGPYNEQFF. The CDR3 region has the DNA TGTGCCAGCAGCCAAGTAGATGCGTCTTGGGCCGGCCCCTACAATGAGCAGTTCTTC.

The chain has TRBV9 and TRBJ1-2; 8 nucleotides agree with TRBD1. V was clipped by 0 bases and J by 3 bases; unmatched bases: 4. From germline, CDR1 is SGDLS and CDR2 YYNGEE. This CDR3 is 15 amino acids long. CDR3 bases: TGTGCCAGCAGCGTAGTAGGGGGACAGGACTATGGCTACACCTTC. Amino acids: CASSVVGGQDYGYTF.

V is TRBV24-1 and J is TRBJ2-3; no reliable D call. Germline V gene sequence: CDR1 KGHDR, CDR2 SFDVKD. The CDR3 has 13 residues. Trimming stripped 3 bases from V and 2 bases from J, with 5 bases between. Here the CDR3 reads CATSDPFTDTQYF. The CDR3 DNA follows: TGTGCCACCAGTGATCCTTTCACAGATACGCAGTATTTT.

This chain joins TRBV9 and TRBJ1-2; 10 nucleotides match TRBD1. Trimming took 2 bases from V and 8 from J; bases not matched to a gene: 9. Germline V gives CDR1 SGDLS, CDR2 YYNGEE. The length of the CDR3 is 15 residues. In DNA form, the CDR3 reads TGTGCCAGCAGCGTCGAAGACAGGGGGCTACGGGGCTACACCTTC. It specifies CASSVEDRGLRGYTF.

CDR3 DNA: TGTGCCAGCAGTAAGGCAGGTTTCAATCAGCCCCAGCATTTT. Translating it yields CASSKAGFNQPQHF. This chain uses TRBV6-5 with TRBJ1-5, with no clear D. The germline gives CDR1 MNHEY, CDR2 SVGAGI. The length of the CDR3 is 14 residues. Trimming removed 5 bases from V and 3 bases from J, with 11 bases in between.

The rearrangement links TRBV9 to TRBJ2-1; D ambiguous. Germline V gene sequence: CDR1 SGDLS, CDR2 YYNGEE. The CDR3 has 15 residues. V gave up 5 bases and J gave up 8 bases, with 20 bases separating them. CDR3 protein: CASSLPSSRVDEQFF. DNA of the CDR3: TGTGCCAGCAGTCTACCCTCCTCCCGTGTGGATGAGCAGTTCTTC.

The J gene is TRBJ1-1, the V gene TRBV5-6; no reliable D call. The CDR3 is 13 residues long. Germline lookup yields CDR1 SGHDT and CDR2 YYEEEE. V shed 1 base and J shed 6 bases, with 10 bases lying between them. CDR3 region: CASSLRSRPEAFF. The CDR3 bases are TGTGCCAGCAGCTTGCGGTCACGCCCTGAAGCTTTCTTT. The full variable domain, completed using reference TRBV5-6 and TRBJ1-1, is DAGVTQSPTHLIKTRGQQVTLRCSPKSGHDTVSWYQQALGQGPQFIFQYYEEEERQRGNFPDRFSGHQFPNYSSELNVNALLLGDSALYLCASSLRSRPEAFFGQGTRLTVV.

The V and J genes are TRBV6-5 and TRBJ1-5, with D perhaps TRBD1 (5 bases). This CDR3 contains 13 residues. From germline, CDR1 is MNHEY and CDR2 SVGAGI. With 8 bases removed from V and 8 bases from J, the gap between germline ends came to 16 bases. CDR3 bases: TGTGCCAGCCGGGGGGGAGCGTTTGAGCCCCAGCATTTT. It specifies CASRGGAFEPQHF.

The chain employs TRBV28 and TRBJ1-5; 7 bases fit TRBD1. V was clipped by 2 bases and J by 4 bases; unmatched bases: 11. CDR3 length: 17 amino acids. Germline V gene data show CDR1 as MDHEN and CDR2 as SYDVKM. Here the CDR3 reads CASSLPKTGLRNQPQHF. The CDR3 DNA sequence: TGTGCCAGCAGTTTACCGAAGACAGGGTTAAGGAATCAGCCCCAGCATTTT.

This clone was recorded once. The J gene is TRBJ2-1, the V gene TRBV29-1; 7 bases are a match to TRBD2. The CDR3 has 16 amino acids. V dropped 3 bases and J dropped 3; count of bases not matched to a gene: 11. Per the germline V gene, CDR1 is SQVTM and CDR2 is ANQGSEA. The CDR3: CSVESLGLAVYNEQFF. In nucleotides, the CDR3 is TGCAGCGTTGAGAGTCTGGGGCTAGCGGTCTACAATGAGCAGTTCTTC.

V and J are TRBV20-1 and TRBJ2-5; maybe TRBD2 (5 bases). Trimming left V 6 bases short and J 3 bases short, with 8 bases between. Germline V gene lookup returns CDR1 DFQATT and CDR2 SNEGSKA (reference sequence). The CDR3 has 11 residues. CDR3 sequence (DNA): TGCAGTGCAGGGCGGGAAGAGACCCAGTACTTC. It is translated as CSAGREETQYF.

The rearrangement links TRBV20-1 to TRBJ1-3, with 7 bases lining up with TRBD1. The germline V gene has CDR1 DFQATT and CDR2 SNEGSKA (reference sequence). The CDR3 runs to 15 residues. Unmatched junction bases numbered 9, after V lost 3 bases and J lost 4 bases. In DNA, the CDR3 is TGCAGTGCTAGTCTCTCCGGGACAGCCGGAAACACCATATATTTT. Amino acids: CSASLSGTAGNTIYF.

This chain connects TRBV18 to TRBJ1-1; 7 bases align to TRBD1. Germline loops: CDR1 KGHSH, CDR2 LQKENI. The CDR3 consists of 14 residues. The ends lost 4 bases at V and 0 bases at J; junction bases unmatched: 2. This chain's CDR3 is CASSRQGMNTEAFF. For the CDR3, the DNA is TGTGCCAGCTCACGACAGGGCATGAACACTGAAGCTTTCTTT.

This clone has only a few counts. V gene TRBV19 combines with J gene TRBJ2-7; the match to TRBD1 covers 10 bases. The V segment lost 6 bases and the J segment 7 bases; nucleotides outside the gene matches: 9. Germline CDR1 is LNHDA and CDR2 is SQIVND (reference sequence). This CDR3 comprises 14 residues. CDR3 residues: CASSRDRGTGEQYF. CDR3 DNA: TGTGCCAGTAGCCGGGACAGGGGAACGGGTGAGCAGTACTTC.